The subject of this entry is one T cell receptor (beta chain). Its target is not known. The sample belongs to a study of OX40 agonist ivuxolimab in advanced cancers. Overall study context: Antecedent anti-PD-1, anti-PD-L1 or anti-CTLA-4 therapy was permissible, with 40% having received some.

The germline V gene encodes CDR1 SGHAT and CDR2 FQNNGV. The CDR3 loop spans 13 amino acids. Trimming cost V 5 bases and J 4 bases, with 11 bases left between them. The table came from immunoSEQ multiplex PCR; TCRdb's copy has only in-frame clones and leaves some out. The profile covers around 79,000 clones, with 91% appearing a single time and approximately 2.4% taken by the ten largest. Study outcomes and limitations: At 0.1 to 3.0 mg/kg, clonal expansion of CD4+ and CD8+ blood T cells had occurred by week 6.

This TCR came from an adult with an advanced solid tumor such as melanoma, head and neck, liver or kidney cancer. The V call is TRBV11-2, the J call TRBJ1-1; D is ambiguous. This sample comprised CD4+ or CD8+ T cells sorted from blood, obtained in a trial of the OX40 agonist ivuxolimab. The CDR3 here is CASSRLEGTEAFF. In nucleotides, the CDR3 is TGTGCCAGCAGCCGTCTGGAGGGCACTGAAGCTTTCTTT.